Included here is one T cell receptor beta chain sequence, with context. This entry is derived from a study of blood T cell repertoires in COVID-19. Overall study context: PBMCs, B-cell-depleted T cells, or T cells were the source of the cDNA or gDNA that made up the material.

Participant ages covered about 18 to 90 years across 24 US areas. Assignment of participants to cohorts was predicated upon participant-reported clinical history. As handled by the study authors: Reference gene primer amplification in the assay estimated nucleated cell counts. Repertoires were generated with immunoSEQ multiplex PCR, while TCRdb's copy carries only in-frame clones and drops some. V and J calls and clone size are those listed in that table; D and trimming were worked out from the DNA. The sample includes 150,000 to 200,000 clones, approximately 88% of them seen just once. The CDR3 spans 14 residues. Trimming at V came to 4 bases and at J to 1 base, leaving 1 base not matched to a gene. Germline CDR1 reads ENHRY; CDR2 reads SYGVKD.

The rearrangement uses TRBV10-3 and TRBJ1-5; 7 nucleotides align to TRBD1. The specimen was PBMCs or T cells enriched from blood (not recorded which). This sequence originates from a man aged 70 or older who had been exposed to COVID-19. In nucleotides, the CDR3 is TGTGCCATCAGTGGGGGACAGAGCAATCAGCCCCAGCATTTT. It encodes CAISGGQSNQPQHF.